One sample yielded the 5 T cell receptor beta chains listed below, sequenced in a study of identical twins. TCRdb re-analysed the 5' RACE reads in MiXCR, keeping a single row per CDR3 protein. The table records hundreds of thousands of distinct CDR3 sequences, under 10% of them present only once. In addition, the sample was reused for a study of yellow fever vaccine responses in identical twins.

Material: memory (CD45RO+) T cells sorted from blood. These receptors were taken from a woman under 30 in good health.

This clonotype occurred a few times. V usage is TRBV25-1 and J usage is TRBJ2-3, with 8 positions matching TRBD1. V was pared by 1 base and J by 2 bases, with 2 bases of the junction left unmatched. This CDR3 has 15 amino acids. Germline V gene data show CDR1 as MGHDK and CDR2 as SYGVNS. CDR3 residues: CASSEFQGATDTQYF. The DNA for the CDR3 is TGTGCCAGCAGTGAATTTCAGGGGGCCACAGATACGCAGTATTTT.

This clonotype has just a few counts. The chain employs TRBV6-5 and TRBJ1-6, with D tentatively TRBD1 (5 bases). The CDR3 is 12 amino acids. CDR1 and CDR2 (germline): MNHEY, SVGAGI. In DNA, the CDR3 is TGTGCTACCAGGGACTATAATTCACCCCTCCACTTT. Translated: CATRDYNSPLHF.

This clonotype appeared many times. The chain joins TRBV12-3 or TRBV12-4 to TRBJ2-2, with 7 bases aligning to TRBD1. There are 15 residues in the CDR3. Trimming took 2 bases from V and 8 from J; bases not matched to a gene: 8. The CDR3 sequence is CASSLRAGGMGELFF. The CDR3 DNA reads as TGTGCCAGCAGTTTAAGGGCAGGGGGTATGGGGGAGCTGTTTTTT.

This clonotype was observed a handful of times. The chain employs TRBV4-3 and TRBJ2-3; 10 bases map to TRBD2. The CDR3 consists of 17 residues. Germline CDR1 LGHNA, CDR2 YSLEER. The V gene end was trimmed by 4 bases and the J gene end by 1 base; junction bases not matched to a gene: 8. The CDR3 region has the DNA TGCGCCAGCAGCCTACAATCTAGCGGGAGTGGCACAGATACGCAGTATTTT. This codes for CASSLQSSGSGTDTQYF.

The gene calls are TRBV11-2 and TRBJ2-2; D is perhaps TRBD2 (6 bases). Looked up from germline, CDR1 is SGHAT and CDR2 is FQNNGV. Trimming removed 5 bases at V and 4 bases at J, with 17 bases between. The CDR3 length is 16 residues. The CDR3 region has the DNA TGTGCCAGCAGCCCCCCGGGACTTACTCTCACCGGGGAGCTGTTTTTT. It codes for CASSPPGLTLTGELFF.